Listed here are 8 T cell receptor beta chains from one sample, sequenced in a study of blood T cell repertoires in COVID-19. Produced via immunoSEQ multiplex PCR; TCRdb's table is partial and in-frame only. The sample lists 230,000 or so clones, around 84% seen once, with about 20% in the top ten. The sequenced material came from peripheral blood. These receptors originate from a man younger than 45 with active or convalescent COVID-19.

The table lists this clone with many counts. The V and J genes are TRBV2 and TRBJ1-1, with 9 bases identical to TRBD1. CDR1 SNHLY and CDR2 FYNNEI come from the germline V gene. V shed 8 bases, J shed 6 bases, and the junction held 4 bases outside the gene matches. CDR3 length equals 12 residues. For the CDR3, the DNA is TGTGCCAGCGACAGGGGGACCCCTGAAGCTTTCTTT. Translated, it gives CASDRGTPEAFF.

This clone was seen more than once but under ten times. V is TRBV11-2 and J is TRBJ1-2, with D hard to call. This CDR3 has 14 amino acids. The ends were cut back, 4 bases at V and 2 bases at J, with 11 bases in the middle. CDR1 and CDR2 (germline): SGHAT, FQNNGV. This chain's CDR3 is CASSWSTGNYGYTF. The CDR3 DNA reads as TGTGCCAGCAGCTGGTCTACGGGGAACTATGGCTACACCTTC.

This clone has more than one count but fewer than ten. This chain joins TRBV7-6 and TRBJ1-5, with D perhaps matching TRBD1 (6 bases). The CDR3 is 15 amino acids. Looked up from germline, CDR1 is SGHVS and CDR2 is FNYEAQ. V dropped 4 bases and J dropped 3 bases, with 13 bases sitting between them. CDR3 sequence (DNA): TGTGCCAGCAGCTGGGGACATAACACCAATCAGCCCCAGCATTTT. Amino acid sequence: CASSWGHNTNQPQHF.

The rearrangement uses TRBV9 and TRBJ2-1; 9 bases line up with TRBD2. The CDR3 is made up of 17 amino acids. Germline V gene sequence: CDR1 SGDLS, CDR2 YYNGEE. With V trimmed by 2 bases and J by 0 bases, 6 bases remained unmatched. The CDR3 sequence: CASSVASGASSYNEQFF. The CDR3 nucleotides are TGTGCCAGCAGCGTGGCTAGCGGGGCAAGCTCCTACAATGAGCAGTTCTTC. The complete variable domain, with remaining parts taken from reference TRBV9 and TRBJ2-1, reads DSGVTQTPKHLITATGQRVTLRCSPRSGDLSVYWYQQSLDQGLQFLIQYYNGEERAKGNILERFSAQQFPDLHSELNLSSLELGDSALYFCASSVASGASSYNEQFFGPGTRLTVL.

This clone was seen only once. V is TRBV5-1 and J is TRBJ2-7, with D uncertain. This CDR3 contains 12 residues. V lost 4 bases and J 2 bases, leaving 7 bases between the germline ends. Looked up from germline, CDR1 is SGHRS and CDR2 is YFSETQ. The CDR3 loop is CASSPNPYEQYF. The CDR3 DNA follows: TGCGCCAGCAGCCCAAATCCCTACGAGCAGTACTTC.

The V and J genes are TRBV30 and TRBJ1-1, with D hard to call. The germline V gene encodes CDR1 GTSNPN and CDR2 SVGIG (reference sequence). The CDR3 covers 13 residues. Trimming left V 1 base short and J 10 bases short, with 16 bases between. CDR3 loop: CAWSGEVRLGAFF. CDR3 DNA sequence: TGTGCCTGGAGTGGAGAGGTCCGATTGGGAGCTTTCTTT. The full variable domain, its missing parts supplied by reference TRBV30 and TRBJ1-1, is SQTIHQWPATLVQPVGSPLSLECTVEGTSNPNLYWYRQAAGRGLQLLFYSVGIGQISSEVPQNLSASRPQDRQFILSSKKLLLSDSGFYLCAWSGEVRLGAFFGQGTRLTVV.

V is TRBV29-1 and J is TRBJ2-2; D possibly corresponds to TRBD1 (6 bases). Germline V lookup: CDR1 SQVTM, CDR2 ANQGSEA. V was clipped by 6 bases and J by 2 bases, with 19 bases between them. The CDR3 contains 16 residues. The CDR3 nucleotides are TGCAGCGTCCTCCGAGACAGGAAAGGAAACACCGGGGAGCTGTTTTTT. Amino acids: CSVLRDRKGNTGELFF.

This clone came up a few times. The chain links TRBV2 to TRBJ1-5; 10 nucleotides agree with TRBD1. Germline V gene sequence: CDR1 SNHLY, CDR2 FYNNEI. Unmatched junction bases numbered 12, after V lost 8 bases and J lost 2 bases. The CDR3 extends over 17 amino acids. CDR3 in amino acids: CASHEGQGNLGNQPQHF. The CDR3 DNA follows: TGTGCCAGCCATGAGGGACAGGGGAATTTGGGCAATCAGCCCCAGCATTTT.